This T cell receptor beta chain was sequenced in a study of T-cell reconstitution after alpha-beta-depleted transplantation in children. Germline V gene lookup returns CDR1 LGHDT and CDR2 YNNKEL (reference sequence). This CDR3 is built from 13 residues. The V end lost 8 bases, the J end lost 4 bases, and 15 bases lay between the germline ends. Unique molecular identifiers featured in how the TCRbeta library was prepared. A single record per CDR3 protein comes from TCRdb applying MiXCR to the PCR reads. Altogether 490,000 or so distinct CDR3 sequences are present, roughly an eighth being singletons, with the ten largest covering roughly 5.4%. This clonotype came up many times.

This TCR derives from a human donor who donated a stem cell graft to a child with combined immunodeficiency. This chain uses TRBV3-1 with TRBJ2-7; the D gene is possibly TRBD2 (5 bases). The material sequenced was PBMCs from the stem cell graft donor, taken from the stem cell graft. The CDR3 protein is CASGPGFTYEQYF. CDR3 nucleotide sequence: TGTGCCAGCGGACCGGGATTTACATACGAGCAGTACTTC.